A single sample gave rise to the 10 T cell receptor beta chains below, sequenced in a study of high-grade serous ovarian cancer treatment subgroups. Tumor samples were obtained before definitive surgery or chemotherapy. Sequenced by immunoSEQ multiplex PCR; TCRdb stores in-frame clones only, minus some. The table lists over 9,000 clones, 80% to 90% of them singletons. The specimen sequenced was tumor tissue. The receptors were sampled from a human donor with high-grade serous ovarian cancer.

The chain is built from TRBV7-9 and TRBJ2-7; 9 bases are a match to TRBD1. V lost 1 base, J lost 3 bases, and 7 bases stayed unmatched. The CDR3 consists of 16 residues. CDR1 is SEHNR, CDR2 FQNEAQ, per germline (reference sequence). CDR3 DNA: TGTGCCAGCAGCTTAGGGTTAGAGACAGGGGGCTACGAGCAGTACTTC. Its translation: CASSLGLETGGYEQYF.

The J gene is TRBJ2-3, the V gene TRBV29-1; 10 bases fit TRBD2. Germline V gene data show CDR1 as SQVTM and CDR2 as ANQGSEA. The CDR3 is 15 amino acids. V shed 4 bases and J 3 bases; nucleotides not matched to a gene: 7. The CDR3 DNA follows: TGCAGCGTTGGAGAAAGCGGGGGGGAAACAGATACGCAGTATTTT. Translated: CSVGESGGETDTQYF.

CDR3 sequence (DNA): TGTGCCAGCAGCTTGTGGGGGAGTCACTCCTCCTACGAGCAGTACTTC. Protein: CASSLWGSHSSYEQYF. The rearrangement links TRBV5-4 to TRBJ2-7; D is possibly TRBD1 or TRBD2 (5 bases each). This CDR3 spans 16 amino acids. Germline CDR1 SGHNT, CDR2 YYREEE (reference sequence). Trimming removed 1 base at V and 0 bases at J, with 14 bases between.

J is TRBJ2-7 and V is TRBV28; 12 nucleotides agree with TRBD2. CDR3 length equals 16 residues. The germline CDR1 and CDR2 sequences are MDHEN and SYDVKM. After removal of 10 bases from V and 5 bases from J, the junction contained 15 bases not matched to a gene. The CDR3 nucleotides are TGTGCCACAGCGCGGTCTAGCGGGGGGGGAAGCGACGAGCAGTACTTC. Residues: CATARSSGGGSDEQYF.

This clone was seen once. One junction end disagrees with the germline gene, perhaps due to a read error. The genes are TRBV10-1 and TRBJ2-7; D tentatively fits TRBD1 or TRBD2 (5 bases each). The CDR3 runs to 15 residues. From germline, CDR1 is WNHNN and CDR2 SYGVQD (reference sequence). The CDR3 loop is CASRGPAHRSYKQYF. Written as DNA, the CDR3 is TGCGCCAGCAGGGGACCCGCTCATAGGTCCTACAAGCAGTACTTC.

V gene TRBV7-2 combines with J gene TRBJ1-2; unclear D gene. Trimming stripped 3 bases from V and 5 bases from J, with 4 bases between. CDR3 length equals 11 residues. Germline V gives CDR1 SGHTA, CDR2 FQGNSA. The CDR3 DNA reads TGTGCCAGCAGCTTCGCGTATGGCTACACCTTC. Translation gives CASSFAYGYTF.

J is TRBJ2-2 and V is TRBV19, with D perhaps TRBD1 or TRBD2 (6 bases each). Trimming took off 7 bases at V and 6 bases at J, with 21 bases between the two ends. The CDR3 totals 16 residues. The germline gives CDR1 LNHDA, CDR2 SQIVND (reference sequence). CDR3 DNA: TGTGCCAGTACCATAGCGGCAGGGGTTCAAGCCGGGGAGCTGTTTTTT. It codes for CASTIAAGVQAGELFF.

This chain links TRBV25-1 with TRBJ1-2; D is perhaps TRBD1 (6 bases). CDR3 length: 15 residues. Germline loops: CDR1 MGHDK, CDR2 SYGVNS. The V end lost 10 bases, the J end lost 3 bases, and 21 bases lay between the germline ends. In nucleotides, the CDR3 is TGTGCCAAACGATGTGGGCGGACAGCCCACTATGGCTACACCTTC. It codes for CAKRCGRTAHYGYTF.

This chain connects TRBV19 to TRBJ1-1, with 8 bases fitting TRBD1. In germline, CDR1 is LNHDA, CDR2 SQIVND (reference sequence). V was clipped by 4 bases and J by 2 bases; unmatched bases: 6. The CDR3 consists of 15 residues. The CDR3 nucleotides read TGTGCCAGTAGTAAGGGACAGGTGGGTAACACTGAAGCTTTCTTT. It yields the protein CASSKGQVGNTEAFF. The whole variable domain, filled in from reference TRBV19 and TRBJ1-1, reads DGGITQSPKYLFRKEGQNVTLSCEQNLNHDAMYWYRQDPGQGLRLIYYSQIVNDFQKGDIAEGYSVSREKKESFPLTVTSAQKNPTAFYLCASSKGQVGNTEAFFGQGTRLTVV.

The V gene is TRBV11-2, the J gene TRBJ2-1; D ambiguous. Trimming left V 2 bases short and J 9 bases short, with 8 bases between. CDR1 is SGHAT and CDR2 is FQNNGV in the germline V gene. CDR3 length equals 12 residues. The CDR3 loop is CASSLNYREQFF. The CDR3 nucleotides read TGTGCCAGCAGCTTAAATTACCGTGAGCAGTTCTTC.